The present TCR beta chain was sequenced within a study of blood T cells in healthy people across ages. Points from the study as a whole: CMV infection status of these donors was not known. Long-lived and aged donors differed, with more naive CD4+ cells and higher diversity in the long-lived.

Together with a sample-barcoded 5' primer, a J-beta primer mix was included in a second PCR lasting roughly 6 to 12 cycles. TCRdb re-derived calls from the 5' RACE reads in MiXCR, one entry per CDR3 protein. The table lists about 1 million distinct CDR3 sequences, 35% to 50% of them singletons. Regarding this clonotype: Its antigen is not identified.

The CDR3 covers 14 residues. Trimming took off 4 bases at V and 0 bases at J, with 10 bases between the two ends. The germline V gene has CDR1 MDHEN and CDR2 SYDVKM. Each sample gave at least 6.5 million isolated PBMCs. The chain is built from TRBV28 and TRBJ2-7, with no clear D. The TCR was taken from a woman aged 55 to 70 in good health. Sequenced sample: blood. This CDR3 is CASSSGVTSYEQYF. The CDR3, as DNA: TGTGCCAGCAGTTCTGGGGTGACCTCCTACGAGCAGTACTTC.